This T cell receptor beta chain came from a study of tumor and adjacent non-tumor tissue in lung cancer (dated by TCRdb to between 2017 and 2018). Context from the whole study: Of the cohort, roughly 12 patients had adenocarcinoma, 2 had squamous cell carcinoma and 1 had small cell lung cancer. The 15 enrolled patients, of whom about 10 were men and 5 were women, were aged roughly 31 to 85 years and were diagnosed with TNM stage I to III disease. Sequencing produced more than 100,000,000 productive TCRbeta reads in total, an average of about 3.8 million reads per sample. Using bulk TCRbeta repertoires from some 14 lung cancer patients, the study set lung tumor tissue side by side with matched distant non-tumor lung tissue. For each patient, one tumor sample and one normal lung sample were taken, giving about 29 paired specimens that underwent TCRbeta CDR3 sequencing.

Comments on this clonotype: The target of this receptor is not known. The germline gene is not matched at one end of the junction; a read error may be the cause.

Study-level results and caveats: Significantly higher TCR diversity was found in younger patients, and higher tumor TCR diversity was associated with shorter overall and disease-free survival. Peripheral blood was not sequenced, so blood TCRbeta repertoires were not examined in the lung cancer patients of the study. The sequencing platform is not named in the methods, and unique molecular identifiers are not mentioned. Tumor tissue showed significantly greater TCR diversity (inverse Simpson) than normal lung tissue (431.37 vs 166.20, P = 0.0075, Mann-Whitney U test). With only approximately 16 patients in the cohort, the authors noted that larger samples and more detailed clinical data are needed. In normal lung, the top 100 clones accounted for a significantly larger cumulative share of the repertoire than in tumor tissue.

Libraries were prepared through multiplex PCR. Sequenced using an Illumina HiSeq 2500. TCRbeta libraries were constructed through three rounds of nested PCR with primers (Table S4) according to protocols adapted from ARM-PCR. PCR products of 200-500 bp were gel-excised and purified with the QIAquick gel extraction kit before sequencing. In the authors' own workflow: Reads were cleaned with Trimmomatic, merged with FLASH into complete CDR3 sequences, and assigned to V(D)J germline segments with MiTCR. Clonal diversity was calculated as the inverse Simpson's index using VDJtools. In-frame sequences lacking a premature stop codon were counted as productive reads. TCRdb reran the public reads through fastp at Q25 and MiXCR, keeping productive beta chains. Entries that share a CDR3 protein sequence are merged under the most common genes and DNA. TCRdb, rather than the study authors, made the V and J calls. The sample includes more than 85,000 distinct CDR3 sequences, with around 57% observed a single time. Together, the top ten hold about 15% of the sample.

RNA was isolated from bulk, unsorted tissue, and RNA quality was assessed with a NanoDrop ND-1000 and an Agilent 2100. Donors were newly diagnosed lung cancer patients admitted for thoracic surgery in China between August and November 2014, without prior chemotherapy. Patients with previous radiotherapy or chemotherapy, or with another concurrent cancer, were excluded from the study. Surgical tissue pieces of about 1-2.3 cm3 were preserved in RNAlater solution and were kept at -80 degrees C until use. The receptor was isolated from a man aged 65-85 years with non-small cell lung cancer. Sequencing was done on a sample of lung tumor tissue.

CDR3 sequence: CRVVMAPETQYF. The DNA sequence is given as TGCAGGGTTGTTATGGCTCCGGAGACCCAGTACTTC. The rearranged chain carries TRBV29-1 and TRBJ2-5; the D gene remains uncertain. Including cysteine and phenylalanine, the CDR3 has 12 amino acids. The kept DNA is CDR3 alone, 36 bases in frame from the first base. The germline V gene specifies SQVTM as CDR1 and ANQGSEA as CDR2.